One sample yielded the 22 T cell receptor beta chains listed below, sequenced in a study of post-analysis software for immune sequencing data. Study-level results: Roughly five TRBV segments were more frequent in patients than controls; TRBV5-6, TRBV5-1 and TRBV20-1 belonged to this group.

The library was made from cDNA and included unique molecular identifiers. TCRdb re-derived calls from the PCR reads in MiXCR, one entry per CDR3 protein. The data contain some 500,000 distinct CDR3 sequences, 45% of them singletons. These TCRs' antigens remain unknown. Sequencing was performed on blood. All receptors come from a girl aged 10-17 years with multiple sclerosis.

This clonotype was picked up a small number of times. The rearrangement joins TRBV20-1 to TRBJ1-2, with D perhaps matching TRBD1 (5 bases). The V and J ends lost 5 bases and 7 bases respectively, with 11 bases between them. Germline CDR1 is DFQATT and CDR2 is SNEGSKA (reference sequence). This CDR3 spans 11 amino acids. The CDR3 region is CSAGVGGGYTF. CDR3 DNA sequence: TGCAGTGCTGGAGTCGGGGGTGGCTACACCTTC.

Here the CDR3 reads CSASGEMPHPYEQYF. The CDR3 DNA is TGCAGTGCTAGCGGGGAGATGCCCCATCCATACGAGCAGTACTTC. V gene TRBV20-1 combines with J gene TRBJ2-7; weak D call: TRBD2 (5 bases). V lost 3 bases and J lost 4, with 19 bases in between. This CDR3 is 15 amino acids long. The germline V gene has CDR1 DFQATT and CDR2 SNEGSKA (reference sequence).

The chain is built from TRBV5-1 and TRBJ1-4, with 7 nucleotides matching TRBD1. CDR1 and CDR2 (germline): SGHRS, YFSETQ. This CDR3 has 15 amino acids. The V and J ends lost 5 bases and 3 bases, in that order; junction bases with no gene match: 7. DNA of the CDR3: TGCGCCAGCAGGAACGACAGGGCGTCTAATGAAAAACTGTTTTTT. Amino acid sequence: CASRNDRASNEKLFF.

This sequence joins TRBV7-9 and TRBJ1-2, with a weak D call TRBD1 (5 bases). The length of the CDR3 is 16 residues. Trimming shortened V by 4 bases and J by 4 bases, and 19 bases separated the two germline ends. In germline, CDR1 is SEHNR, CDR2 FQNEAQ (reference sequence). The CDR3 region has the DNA TGTGCCAGCAGCTCAGATCTCGGGGGAGGGTTCTATGGCTACACCTTC. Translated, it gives CASSSDLGGGFYGYTF.

The CDR3, as DNA: TGCAGCGTTGCTGGACAGGGACGGGGCTACACCTTC. Its translation is CSVAGQGRGYTF. The chain links TRBV29-1 to TRBJ1-2; 8 nucleotides align to TRBD1. The CDR3 loop spans 12 amino acids. Germline CDR1 SQVTM, CDR2 ANQGSEA. V was clipped by 4 bases and J by 8 bases; unmatched bases: 6. The full variable domain, completed using reference TRBV29-1 and TRBJ1-2, is SAVISQKPSRDICQRGTSLTIQCQVDSQVTMMFWYRQQPGQSLTLIATANQGSEATYESGFVIDKFPISRPNLTFSTLTVSNMSPEDSSIYLCSVAGQGRGYTFGSGTRLTVV.

This CDR3 reads CSARSFLGDEQFF. The CDR3 nucleotides are TGCAGTGCTCGATCGTTCCTAGGTGACGAGCAGTTCTTC. The rearrangement joins TRBV20-1 to TRBJ2-1; the D is unclear. Looked up from germline, CDR1 is DFQATT and CDR2 is SNEGSKA (reference sequence). V was clipped by 5 bases and J by 10 bases, with 18 bases between them. The CDR3 covers 13 residues.

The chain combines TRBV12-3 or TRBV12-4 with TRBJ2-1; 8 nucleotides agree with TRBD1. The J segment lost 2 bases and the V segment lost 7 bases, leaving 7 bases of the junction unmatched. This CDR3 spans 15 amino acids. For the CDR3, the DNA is TGTGCCAGCATTCATGGGACAGGACCCTACAATGAGCAGTTCTTC. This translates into CASIHGTGPYNEQFF.

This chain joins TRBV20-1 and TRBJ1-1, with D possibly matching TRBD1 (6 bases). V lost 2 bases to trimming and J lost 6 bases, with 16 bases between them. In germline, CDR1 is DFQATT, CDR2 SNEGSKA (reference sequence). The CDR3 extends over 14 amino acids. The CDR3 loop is CSARSSGDFAEAFF. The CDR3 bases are TGCAGTGCTAGATCTTCAGGGGATTTCGCTGAAGCTTTCTTT.

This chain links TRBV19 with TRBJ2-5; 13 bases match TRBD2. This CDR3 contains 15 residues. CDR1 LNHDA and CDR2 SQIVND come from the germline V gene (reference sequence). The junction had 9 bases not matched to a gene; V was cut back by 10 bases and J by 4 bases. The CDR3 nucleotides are TGTGCCACTCAACCGGGACTAGCGGGAACAGAGACCCAGTACTTC. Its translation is CATQPGLAGTETQYF.

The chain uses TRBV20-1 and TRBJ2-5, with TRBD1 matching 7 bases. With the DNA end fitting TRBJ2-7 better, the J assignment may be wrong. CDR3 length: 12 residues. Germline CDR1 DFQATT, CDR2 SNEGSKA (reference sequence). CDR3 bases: TGCAGGGCGAGCCGGCAGGGGGACGAGCAGTACTTC. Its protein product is CRASRQGDEQYF.

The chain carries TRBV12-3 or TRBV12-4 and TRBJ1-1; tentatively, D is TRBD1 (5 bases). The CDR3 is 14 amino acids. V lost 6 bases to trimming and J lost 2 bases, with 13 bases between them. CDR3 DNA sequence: TGTGCCAGCAGCCGGGGGACGGTTAACACTGAAGCTTTCTTT. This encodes CASSRGTVNTEAFF.

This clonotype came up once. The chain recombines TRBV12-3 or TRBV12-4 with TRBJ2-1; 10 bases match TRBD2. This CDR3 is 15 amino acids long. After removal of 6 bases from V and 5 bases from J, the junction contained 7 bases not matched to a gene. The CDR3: CASSPSGRDNNEQFF. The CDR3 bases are TGTGCCAGCAGCCCAAGCGGGAGGGATAACAATGAGCAGTTCTTC.

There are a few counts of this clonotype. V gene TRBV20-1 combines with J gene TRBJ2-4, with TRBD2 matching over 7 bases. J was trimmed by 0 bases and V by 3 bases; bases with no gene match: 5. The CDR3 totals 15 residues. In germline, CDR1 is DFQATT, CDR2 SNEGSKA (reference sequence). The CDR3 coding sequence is TGCAGTGCTAGTAGAGCGGGACTAGCCAAAAACATTCAGTACTTC. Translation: CSASRAGLAKNIQYF.

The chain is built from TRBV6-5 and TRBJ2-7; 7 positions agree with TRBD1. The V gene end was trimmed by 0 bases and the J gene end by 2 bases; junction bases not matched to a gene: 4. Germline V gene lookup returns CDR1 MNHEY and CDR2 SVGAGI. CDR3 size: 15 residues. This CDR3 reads CASSYSPGGTYEQYF. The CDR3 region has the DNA TGTGCCAGCAGTTACTCGCCAGGGGGAACCTACGAGCAGTACTTC.

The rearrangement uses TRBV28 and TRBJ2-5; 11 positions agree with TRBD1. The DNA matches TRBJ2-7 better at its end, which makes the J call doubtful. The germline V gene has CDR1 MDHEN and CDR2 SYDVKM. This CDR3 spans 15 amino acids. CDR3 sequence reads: CASIPTGTGGYEQYF. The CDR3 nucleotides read TGTGCCAGCATTCCCACTGGGACAGGGGGCTACGAGCAGTACTTC.

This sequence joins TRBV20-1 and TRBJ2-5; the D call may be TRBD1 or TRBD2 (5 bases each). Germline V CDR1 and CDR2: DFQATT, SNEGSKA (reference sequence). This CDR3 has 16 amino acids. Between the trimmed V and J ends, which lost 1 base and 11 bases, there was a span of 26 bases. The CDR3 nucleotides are TGCAGTGCTAGAGTGTCCTCGGGACGGCCGAATGAGGAGCAGTACTTC. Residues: CSARVSSGRPNEEQYF.

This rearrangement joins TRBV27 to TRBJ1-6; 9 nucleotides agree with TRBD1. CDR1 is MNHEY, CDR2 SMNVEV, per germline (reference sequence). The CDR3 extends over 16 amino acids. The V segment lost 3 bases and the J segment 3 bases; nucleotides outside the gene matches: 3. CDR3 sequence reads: CASSFLTGGYNSPLHF. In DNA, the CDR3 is TGTGCCAGCAGTTTTTTGACAGGGGGCTATAATTCACCCCTCCACTTT.

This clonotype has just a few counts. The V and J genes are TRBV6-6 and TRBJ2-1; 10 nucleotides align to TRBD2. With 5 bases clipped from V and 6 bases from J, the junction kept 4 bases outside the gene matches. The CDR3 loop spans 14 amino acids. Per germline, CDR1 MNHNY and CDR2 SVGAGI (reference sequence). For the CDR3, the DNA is TGTGCCAGCAGTCTAGCGGGAGAGGGCAATGAGCAGTTCTTC. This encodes CASSLAGEGNEQFF.

The CDR3 protein is CASSVDGNTYNEQFF. The CDR3 DNA reads TGTGCCAGCAGCGTAGACGGGAACACCTACAATGAGCAGTTCTTC. The chain couples TRBV9 to TRBJ2-1; D is perhaps TRBD2 (5 bases). Germline loops: CDR1 SGDLS, CDR2 YYNGEE. V shed 0 bases and J shed 2 bases, with 9 bases lying between them. The CDR3 is made up of 15 amino acids.

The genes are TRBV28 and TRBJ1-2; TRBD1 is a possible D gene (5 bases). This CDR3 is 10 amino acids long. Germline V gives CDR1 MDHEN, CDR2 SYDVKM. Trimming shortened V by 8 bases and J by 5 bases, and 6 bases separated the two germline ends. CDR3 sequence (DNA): TGTGCCAGCGGGACTTATGGCTACACCTTC. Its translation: CASGTYGYTF.

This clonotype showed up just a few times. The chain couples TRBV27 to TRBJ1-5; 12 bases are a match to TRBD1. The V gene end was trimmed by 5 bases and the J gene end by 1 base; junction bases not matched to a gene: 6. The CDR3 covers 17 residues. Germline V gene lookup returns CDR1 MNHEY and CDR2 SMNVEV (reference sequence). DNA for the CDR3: TGTGCCAGCAGTGAAGGGACAGGGGGCCGAAGCAATCAGCCCCAGCATTTT. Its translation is CASSEGTGGRSNQPQHF.

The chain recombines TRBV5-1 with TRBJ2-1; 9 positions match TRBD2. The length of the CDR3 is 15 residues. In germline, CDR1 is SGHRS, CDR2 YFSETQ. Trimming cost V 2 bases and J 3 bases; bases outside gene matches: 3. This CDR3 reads CASSFGTSFYNEQFF. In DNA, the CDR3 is TGCGCCAGCAGCTTTGGGACTAGCTTCTACAATGAGCAGTTCTTC.